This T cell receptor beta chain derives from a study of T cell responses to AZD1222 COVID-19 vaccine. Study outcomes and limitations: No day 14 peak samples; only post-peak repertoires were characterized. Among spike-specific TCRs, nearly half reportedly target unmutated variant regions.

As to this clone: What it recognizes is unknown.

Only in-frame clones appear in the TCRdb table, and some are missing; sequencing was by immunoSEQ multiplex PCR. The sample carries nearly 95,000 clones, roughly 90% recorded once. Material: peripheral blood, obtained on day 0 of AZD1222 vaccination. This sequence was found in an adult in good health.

CDR3 sequence reads: CASSTWDRGLSQPQHF. As DNA, the CDR3 is TGTGCCAGTAGTACCTGGGACAGGGGACTTTCTCAGCCCCAGCATTTT. The chain links TRBV19 to TRBJ1-5; TRBD1 matches at 10 bases. Germline V lookup: CDR1 LNHDA, CDR2 SQIVND (reference sequence). V gave up 4 bases and J gave up 6 bases; unmatched junction bases: 9. The CDR3 is made up of 16 amino acids. The full variable domain, rest sourced from reference TRBV19 and TRBJ1-5, is DGGITQSPKYLFRKEGQNVTLSCEQNLNHDAMYWYRQDPGQGLRLIYYSQIVNDFQKGDIAEGYSVSREKKESFPLTVTSAQKNPTAFYLCASSTWDRGLSQPQHFGDGTRLSIL.